This entry features one T cell receptor beta chain sequence. A much larger clone is a single base away; this may be a read error. This entry is derived from a study of T cells in Graves' hyperthyroidism and ophthalmopathy. The CDR3 has 14 amino acids. Per germline, CDR1 KGHSH and CDR2 LQKENI. From RNA transcripts, TCR beta CDR3 regions were amplified. The HTBI primer set was used in a first-round RT-PCR of the TCR CDR3. TCRdb itself ran the multiplex PCR reads through MiXCR, one entry per CDR3 protein. Of some 490,000 distinct CDR3 sequences in the sample, about 22% were seen once. The genes are TRBV18 and TRBJ2-1; possible D gene TRBD2, 5 bases. The sample taken for sequencing was blood. The receptor was derived from a woman in her seventies with Graves' ophthalmopathy. CDR3 sequence reads: CASSPLGPGWEQCF. For the CDR3, the DNA is TGTGCCAGCTCACCGTTAGGTCCCGGTTGGGAGCAGTGCTTC.